This T cell receptor (beta chain) comes out of a study of CD8+ T cells in alopecia areata. General study findings and limits: Alopecia totalis/universalis scalp especially showed more expanded CD8+ clones than normal scalp.

In the case of this clone: What it binds is not known.

This CDR3 contains 14 residues. The V end was cut by 1 base, the J end by 2 bases, with 9 bases between. The germline CDR1 and CDR2 sequences are GTSNPN and SVGIG (reference sequence). Peripheral blood and lesional scalp punch biopsies were taken from alopecia areata patients. The sorting of PBMCs gave CD4+ and CD8+ T cells. The sequencing template was cDNA reverse transcribed from extracted RNA. This table comes from immunoSEQ multiplex PCR, and its TCRdb copy is limited to in-frame clones, with some not included. Seen here are over 85,000 clones, roughly two fifths observed once, and the top ten hold approximately 1.5%.

The chain joins TRBV30 to TRBJ2-1, with TRBD2 as a possible D gene (5 bases). The TCR comes from a human donor with alopecia areata. Material: CD4+ T cells sorted from blood. CDR3 sequence (DNA): TGTGCCTGGAGTGGGCGGGCCCCCTACAATGAGCAGTTCTTC. Translated, it gives CAWSGRAPYNEQFF.